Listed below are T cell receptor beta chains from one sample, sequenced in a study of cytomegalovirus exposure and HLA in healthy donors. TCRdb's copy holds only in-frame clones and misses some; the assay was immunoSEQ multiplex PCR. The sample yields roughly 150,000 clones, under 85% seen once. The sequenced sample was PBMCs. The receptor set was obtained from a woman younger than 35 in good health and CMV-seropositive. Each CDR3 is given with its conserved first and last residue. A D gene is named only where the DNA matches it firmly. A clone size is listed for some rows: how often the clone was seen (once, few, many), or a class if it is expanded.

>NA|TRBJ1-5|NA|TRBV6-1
TGTGCCAGCAGTGTACAGGGTACCAACCTTCAGCCCCAGCATTTT
CASSVQGTNLQPQHF
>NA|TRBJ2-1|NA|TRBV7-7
TGTGCTAGCAGCTTAGCTGGGACACCTCCCTACAATGAGCAGTTCTTC
CASSLAGTPPYNEQFF
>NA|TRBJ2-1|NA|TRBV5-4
TGTGCCAGCAGTTATGATTTAAGCGGGCAGTTCTTC
CASSYDLSGQFF
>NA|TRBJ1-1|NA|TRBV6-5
TGTGCCAGCAGTTACAGGGGATTTGAAGCTTTCTTT
CASSYRGFEAFF
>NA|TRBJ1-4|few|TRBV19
TGTGCCAGTGGCAGGGGTTCCCCTGAAAAACTGTTTTTT
CASGRGSPEKLFF
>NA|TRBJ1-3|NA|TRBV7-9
TGTGCCAGTACAGGGTCTGGAAACACCATATATTTT
CASTGSGNTIYF
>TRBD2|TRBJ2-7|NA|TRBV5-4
TGTGCCAGCAGCCAGCGGGACGGTCCCTACGAGCAGTACTTC
CASSQRDGPYEQYF
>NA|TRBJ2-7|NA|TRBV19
TGTGCCAGTAGTATAAAGGGGGAAGACTACGAGCAGTACTTC
CASSIKGEDYEQYF
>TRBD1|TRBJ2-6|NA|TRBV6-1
TGTGCCAGCAGGGGACAGGGTACAGGGGCCAACGTCCTGACTTTC
CASRGQGTGANVLTF
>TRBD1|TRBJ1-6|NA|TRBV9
TGTGCCAGCAGCGTAGAGGGGGCAAGCTCCTATAATTCACCCCTCCACTTT
CASSVEGASSYNSPLHF
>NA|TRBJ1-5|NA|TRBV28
TGTGCCAGCAGTTTAGGACAGAAAGGTCAGCCCCAGCATTTT
CASSLGQKGQPQHF
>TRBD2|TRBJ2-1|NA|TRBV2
TGTGCCAGCAGTGAAGATAGGAGCGGGGCTGGCTACAATGAGCAGTTCTTC
CASSEDRSGAGYNEQFF
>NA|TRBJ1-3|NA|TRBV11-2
TGTGCCAGCAGCTTAGAATCTATCTCTGGAAACACCATATATTTT
CASSLESISGNTIYF
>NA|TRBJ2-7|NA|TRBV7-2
TGTGCCAGCAGCTCGTACCGGGACTCCACCTACGAGCAGTACTTC
CASSSYRDSTYEQYF
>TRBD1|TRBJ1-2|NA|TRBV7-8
TGTGCCAGCAGCCTTGGGACAGCAACTAATAACTATGGCTACACCTTC
CASSLGTATNNYGYTF
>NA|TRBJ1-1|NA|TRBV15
TGTGCCACCAGCAAAGAAAGAGGCCACACCCTGGGGAACACTGAAGCTTTCTTT
CATSKERGHTLGNTEAFF
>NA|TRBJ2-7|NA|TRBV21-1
TGTGCCAGCAGCAGAGCACAGGGGGCTAGCGACGAGCAGTACTTC
CASSRAQGASDEQYF
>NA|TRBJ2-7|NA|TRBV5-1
TGCGCCAGCAGCTCTGACAGGACCTCTCTCGAGCAGTACTTC
CASSSDRTSLEQYF
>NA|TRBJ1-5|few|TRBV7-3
TGTGCCACCGTTTCCCCTTGGTTGGACATTCCTCTAGTAGACGGCAATCAGCCCCAGCATTTT
CATVSPWLDIPLVDGNQPQHF
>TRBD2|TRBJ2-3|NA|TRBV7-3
TGTGCCAGCAGCTTGGCGGGGGGCAGCACAGATACGCAGTATTTT
CASSLAGGSTDTQYF
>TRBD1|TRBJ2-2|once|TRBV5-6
TGTGCCAGCAGCCAATCCCTAGGGGGCCCCAACACCGGGGAGCTGTTTTTT
CASSQSLGGPNTGELFF
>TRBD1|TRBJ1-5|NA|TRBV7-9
TGTGCCAGCAGCACGGGACAGGGCACCGTTGCGAATCAGCCCCAGCATTTT
CASSTGQGTVANQPQHF
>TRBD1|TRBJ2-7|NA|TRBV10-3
TGTGCCATCCGGGGACAGGGGGCTGACGAGCAGTACTTC
CAIRGQGADEQYF
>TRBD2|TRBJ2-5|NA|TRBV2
TGTGCCAGCAGTGAATTGGCGGGGAGGGGAGAGACCCAGTACTTC
CASSELAGRGETQYF
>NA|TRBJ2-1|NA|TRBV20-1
TGCAGTGCCCCTTGGCCCAGGGAGCAGTTCTTC
CSAPWPREQFF
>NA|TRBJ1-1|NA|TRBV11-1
TGTGCCAGCAGCTCCCCCGGAGTGAACACTGAAGCTTTCTTT
CASSSPGVNTEAFF
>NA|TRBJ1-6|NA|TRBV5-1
TGCGCCAGCAGCAGGGGGGGAGAGTATAATTCACCCCTCCACTTT
CASSRGGEYNSPLHF
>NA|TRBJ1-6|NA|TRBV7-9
TGTGCCAGCAGCTTAGTTGAGGCCCTCCACTTT
CASSLVEALHF
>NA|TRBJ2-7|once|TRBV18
TGTGCCAGCTCACCCCAGACAGGTTCGGTCTACGAGCAGTACTTC
CASSPQTGSVYEQYF
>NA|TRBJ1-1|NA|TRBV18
TGTGCCAGCTCTATACAGCAGAACACTGAAGCTTTCTTT
CASSIQQNTEAFF
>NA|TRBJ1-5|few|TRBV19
TGTGCCAGTAGTATCCTCACAGGCCTCAATCAGCCCCAGCATTTT
CASSILTGLNQPQHF
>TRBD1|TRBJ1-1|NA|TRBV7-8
TGTGCCAGCAGCGACAGGGGGCTTTGGGCTTTCTTT
CASSDRGLWAFF
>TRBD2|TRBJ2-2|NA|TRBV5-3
TGTGCCAGAAGCTGTGGACTAGCGGGAGAAAACACCGGGGAGCTGTTTTTT
CARSCGLAGENTGELFF